A single sample gave rise to the 30 T cell receptor beta chains below, sequenced in a study of T cell responses to AZD1222 COVID-19 vaccine. Clones were sequenced by immunoSEQ multiplex PCR, and TCRdb holds only the in-frame ones, with some missing. The top ten clones hold nearly 25% of a sample with more than 65,000 clones, over 80% of them seen once. This specimen consisted of peripheral blood, obtained 28 days after the second AZD1222 dose. These receptors all stem from an adult who received the AZD1222 COVID-19 vaccine.

This CDR3 is CASTENGGTQETQYF. CDR3 bases: TGTGCCAGCACCGAGAACGGGGGAACCCAAGAGACCCAGTACTTC. The chain carries TRBV25-1 and TRBJ2-5, with D perhaps matching TRBD2 (6 bases). This CDR3 comprises 15 residues. Trimming left V 7 bases short and J 1 base short, with 16 bases between. Germline values: CDR1 MGHDK, CDR2 SYGVNS.

CDR3 sequence reads: CSVAGGRNTEAFF. The CDR3 DNA reads as TGCAGTGTAGCTGGGGGTCGGAACACTGAAGCTTTCTTT. The chain links TRBV29-1 to TRBJ1-1; perhaps TRBD1 as D (5 bases). This CDR3 comprises 13 residues. CDR1 and CDR2 (germline): SQVTM, ANQGSEA.

With respect to this clone: One junction end does not reproduce the germline sequence, and a read error may be involved. J is TRBJ1-1 and V is TRBV6-5, with 11 bases that match TRBD1. The germline V gene encodes CDR1 MNHEY and CDR2 SVGAGI. CDR3 length equals 12 residues. DNA of the CDR3: TGTGCCAGCGGACAGGGGGCCCCTTTCGGGATCTTT. It codes for CASGQGAPFGIF.

CDR3 sequence reads: CASSELGGPYEQYF. The CDR3 DNA reads as TGCGCCAGCAGTGAGCTTGGGGGACCCTACGAGCAGTACTTC. This sequence joins TRBV10-2 and TRBJ2-7, with D perhaps assigned TRBD1 or TRBD2 (5 bases each). Germline V gene data show CDR1 as WSHSY and CDR2 as SAAADI. This CDR3 is built from 14 residues. V gave up 2 bases and J gave up 2 bases, with 10 bases separating them.

The table lists this clone with a few counts. The chain carries TRBV4-1 and TRBJ2-7; 7 positions agree with TRBD1. CDR3 length: 16 residues. With 0 bases clipped from V and 2 bases from J, the junction kept 7 bases outside the gene matches. Germline CDR1 is MGHRA and CDR2 is YSYEKL. CDR3 sequence reads: CASSQDPYTGAYEQYF. CDR3 nucleotides: TGCGCCAGCAGCCAAGATCCTTACACAGGGGCCTACGAGCAGTACTTC.

The genes are TRBV7-2 and TRBJ2-3; D is undetermined. The CDR3 has 16 amino acids. V was cut by 2 bases and J by 0 bases, with 12 bases left in between. The germline gives CDR1 SGHTA, CDR2 FQGNSA. CDR3 sequence (DNA): TGTGCCAGCAGCTTATATTCGGAATATAGCACAGATACGCAGTATTTT. This encodes CASSLYSEYSTDTQYF.

The V and J genes are TRBV11-3 and TRBJ1-1; perhaps TRBD1 as D (5 bases). The CDR3 covers 15 residues. Germline loops: CDR1 SGHNT, CDR2 YENEEA. The germline V and J ends were trimmed by 2 bases and 0 bases, with 10 bases remaining between them. CDR3 protein: CASSLQVGLNTEAFF. The CDR3 nucleotides are TGTGCCAGCAGCTTACAGGTGGGACTGAACACTGAAGCTTTCTTT.

The CDR3 region is CASTPRWSTEETQYF. CDR3 nucleotides: TGTGCCAGCACCCCCCGGTGGTCTACTGAAGAGACCCAGTACTTC. The J gene is TRBJ2-5, the V gene TRBV2; D ambiguous. Germline V lookup: CDR1 SNHLY, CDR2 FYNNEI. V dropped 7 bases and J dropped 3 bases, with 18 bases sitting between them. CDR3 length: 15 amino acids.

CDR3 amino acids: CASSSLAGVVYNEQFF. CDR3 nucleotides: TGCGCCAGCAGCTCATTAGCGGGAGTGGTCTACAATGAGCAGTTCTTC. The rearrangement links TRBV5-1 to TRBJ2-1; 9 nucleotides align to TRBD2. The CDR3 totals 16 residues. Germline V gene sequence: CDR1 SGHRS, CDR2 YFSETQ. With 3 bases clipped from V and 3 bases from J, the junction kept 7 bases outside the gene matches.

The J gene is TRBJ1-2, the V gene TRBV19; D is unclear. CDR1 and CDR2 (germline): LNHDA, SQIVND (reference sequence). This CDR3 contains 13 residues. The V end lost 4 bases, the J end lost 8 bases, and 14 bases lay between the germline ends. The CDR3: CASSTLRVGGYTF. The CDR3, as DNA: TGTGCCAGTAGTACGCTACGGGTGGGCGGCTACACCTTC.

This clone was observed once. J is TRBJ2-3 and V is TRBV19; D remains ambiguous. This CDR3 region has 14 residues. Germline CDR1 is LNHDA and CDR2 is SQIVND (reference sequence). V was pared by 7 bases and J by 2 bases, with 13 bases between. CDR3 residues: CASTLASLTDTQYF. The CDR3 DNA is TGTGCCAGTACACTGGCCTCCCTCACAGATACGCAGTATTTT.

This clone was recorded a few times. The genes are TRBV19 and TRBJ2-6; TRBD1 aligns across 7 bases. Germline trimming cut 6 bases from V and 0 bases from J; bases unmatched to any gene: 8. This CDR3 is built from 17 residues. Germline CDR1 is LNHDA and CDR2 is SQIVND (reference sequence). The CDR3 here is CASRTRDRSSGANVLTF. Here the CDR3 DNA reads TGTGCCAGTAGAACCCGGGACAGAAGCTCTGGGGCCAACGTCCTGACTTTC.

The J gene is TRBJ2-7, the V gene TRBV7-2, with a weak D call TRBD2 (6 bases). V lost 3 bases and J lost 0, with 15 bases in between. This CDR3 comprises 16 residues. Germline V gene sequence: CDR1 SGHTA, CDR2 FQGNSA. CDR3 in amino acids: CASSFFRGGLSYEQYF. The CDR3 DNA reads as TGTGCCAGCAGCTTTTTCCGGGGAGGTCTCTCCTACGAGCAGTACTTC.

The J gene is TRBJ2-7, the V gene TRBV19, with D tentatively TRBD1 (6 bases). This CDR3 spans 16 amino acids. V lost 1 base to trimming and J lost 2 bases, with 15 bases between them. Germline V gene data show CDR1 as LNHDA and CDR2 as SQIVND (reference sequence). The CDR3 region is CASSIGLGTNPYEQYF. DNA of the CDR3: TGTGCCAGTAGTATAGGGCTGGGGACAAATCCCTACGAGCAGTACTTC.

The chain couples TRBV5-6 to TRBJ2-5; no reliable D call. Germline lookup yields CDR1 SGHDT and CDR2 YYEEEE. Trimming removed 4 bases from V and 3 bases from J, with 13 bases in between. The CDR3 runs to 14 residues. The CDR3 spells CASSPVWSKETQYF. DNA for the CDR3: TGTGCCAGCAGCCCGGTCTGGTCCAAAGAGACCCAGTACTTC. The full variable domain, rest sourced from reference TRBV5-6 and TRBJ2-5, is DAGVTQSPTHLIKTRGQQVTLRCSPKSGHDTVSWYQQALGQGPQFIFQYYEEEERQRGNFPDRFSGHQFPNYSSELNVNALLLGDSALYLCASSPVWSKETQYFGPGTRLLVL.

The chain joins TRBV7-9 to TRBJ2-3; a possible D gene is TRBD2 (7 bases). The V gene's germline CDR1 is SEHNR and CDR2 FQNEAQ (reference sequence). Trimming took off 7 bases at V and 5 bases at J, with 16 bases between the two ends. CDR3 size: 14 residues. The CDR3 nucleotides are TGTGCCAGCACTAATCGGGGGGCCAAAGATACGCAGTATTTT. Translation: CASTNRGAKDTQYF.

This clone was detected only a few times. The CDR3, as DNA: TGTGCCAGCAGCCGCAGGGTGACTAATGAAAAACTGTTTTTT. Protein: CASSRRVTNEKLFF. The chain uses TRBV6-5 and TRBJ1-4, with a tentative D call TRBD1 (5 bases). Trimming cost V 6 bases and J 2 bases, with 10 bases left between them. Looked up from germline, CDR1 is MNHEY and CDR2 is SVGAGI. This CDR3 spans 14 amino acids.

The chain employs TRBV9 and TRBJ1-1; D may be TRBD1 (5 bases). The CDR3 runs to 16 residues. Germline V gene lookup returns CDR1 SGDLS and CDR2 YYNGEE. V was cut by 3 bases and J by 1 base, with 16 bases left in between. CDR3 in amino acids: CASSASRTGTNTEAFF. Written as DNA, the CDR3 is TGTGCCAGCAGCGCCTCTCGGACGGGGACGAACACTGAAGCTTTCTTT.

V gene TRBV19 combines with J gene TRBJ1-2, with TRBD1 as a possible D gene (6 bases). The V end was cut by 3 bases, the J end by 0 bases, with 14 bases between. The CDR3 extends over 16 amino acids. Germline V gives CDR1 LNHDA, CDR2 SQIVND (reference sequence). CDR3 DNA sequence: TGTGCCAGTAGTATCGAGGGGGGATATACTAACTATGGCTACACCTTC. Translated, it gives CASSIEGGYTNYGYTF.

This clone came up many times. The chain uses TRBV5-1 and TRBJ1-1; D remains unclear. V lost 0 bases and J 1 base, leaving 10 bases between the germline ends. CDR3 length equals 15 residues. Per the germline V gene, CDR1 is SGHRS and CDR2 is YFSETQ. The CDR3 sequence: CASSLVREGNTEAFF. For the CDR3, the DNA is TGCGCCAGCAGCTTGGTTAGGGAAGGGAACACTGAAGCTTTCTTT.

The chain employs TRBV6-5 and TRBJ2-1, with 8 bases identical to TRBD2. CDR1 MNHEY and CDR2 SVGAGI come from the germline V gene. The CDR3 runs 14 residues. Trimming at V came to 7 bases and at J to 6 bases, leaving 8 bases not matched to a gene. CDR3 in DNA: TGTGCCAGCACGTCCGGGACTAGGTCCAATGAGCAGTTCTTC. This encodes CASTSGTRSNEQFF.

This clone came up a few times. The V call is TRBV10-2, the J call TRBJ2-3, with TRBD1 identical over 9 bases. In germline, CDR1 is WSHSY, CDR2 SAAADI. V dropped 3 bases and J dropped 2; count of bases not matched to a gene: 3. The CDR3 contains 15 residues. The CDR3 DNA sequence: TGCGCCAGCAGTGATGGACAGGGGAACACAGATACGCAGTATTTT. Protein product: CASSDGQGNTDTQYF.

The chain joins TRBV14 to TRBJ1-2; D might be TRBD1 (6 bases). V lost 0 bases to trimming and J lost 7 bases, with 15 bases between them. This CDR3 region has 15 residues. Germline V gene data show CDR1 as SGHDN and CDR2 as FVKESK. Written as DNA, the CDR3 is TGTGCCAGCAGCCAAGATCGGGCAGGGGAAGTTGGCTACACCTTC. Amino acid sequence: CASSQDRAGEVGYTF.

The CDR3 DNA is TGTGCCACCGGGACTAGCATAACTTACGAGCAGTACTTC. Protein sequence: CATGTSITYEQYF. The gene calls are TRBV15 and TRBJ2-7; 9 bases line up with TRBD2. The CDR3 is 13 amino acids. In germline, CDR1 is LNHNV, CDR2 YYDKDF (reference sequence). The V and J ends lost 8 bases and 4 bases, in that order; junction bases with no gene match: 6.

This clone showed up just once. V is TRBV10-2 and J is TRBJ1-1; D might be TRBD1 (5 bases). There are 14 residues in the CDR3. Between the trimmed V and J ends, which lost 6 bases and 5 bases, there was a span of 16 bases. Germline CDR1 and CDR2: WSHSY and SAAADI. CDR3 loop: CASRNGTGSTEAFF. The CDR3 nucleotides read TGCGCCAGCAGAAATGGGACCGGGAGTACTGAAGCTTTCTTT.

The V gene is TRBV5-6, the J gene TRBJ2-5, with 7 nucleotides matching TRBD1. CDR1 is SGHDT, CDR2 YYEEEE, per germline. V dropped 4 bases and J dropped 1; count of bases not matched to a gene: 1. This CDR3 spans 13 amino acids. The CDR3 loop is CASSQGVQETQYF. The CDR3 nucleotides are TGTGCCAGCAGCCAGGGGGTCCAAGAGACCCAGTACTTC.

This chain connects TRBV9 to TRBJ1-3; 7 bases line up with TRBD1. The germline CDR1 and CDR2 sequences are SGDLS and YYNGEE. This CDR3 has 15 amino acids. V trimming: 0 bases; J trimming: 2 bases; junction bases outside the gene matches: 2. The CDR3 sequence is CASSVGGTAGNTIYF. The CDR3 DNA reads as TGTGCCAGCAGCGTAGGGGGGACAGCTGGAAACACCATATATTTT.

This chain links TRBV6-6 with TRBJ2-3, with D possibly TRBD1 on 6 matching bases. V shed 3 bases and J shed 9 bases, with 19 bases lying between them. The CDR3 is 15 amino acids. CDR1 MNHNY and CDR2 SVGAGI come from the germline V gene (reference sequence). DNA of the CDR3: TGTGCCAGCAGTTATTCTGGGATGCACCAGGGGACGCAGTATTTT. Protein product: CASSYSGMHQGTQYF.

This rearrangement joins TRBV18 to TRBJ1-1; D is perhaps TRBD1 (6 bases). The CDR3 runs 15 residues. The germline V gene has CDR1 KGHSH and CDR2 LQKENI. V lost 0 bases and J 0 bases, leaving 8 bases between the germline ends. CDR3 coding DNA: TGTGCCAGCTCACCACCAAGGGGGATGAACACTGAAGCTTTCTTT. Translating it yields CASSPPRGMNTEAFF.

The rearrangement joins TRBV19 to TRBJ1-2; TRBD1 aligns across 8 bases. The trim removed 5 bases at V and 4 bases at J, leaving 9 bases unmatched. This CDR3 comprises 15 residues. CDR1 and CDR2 (germline): LNHDA, SQIVND (reference sequence). The CDR3 spells CASSLTTGTGYGYTF. Written as DNA, the CDR3 is TGTGCCAGTAGTCTCACCACCGGGACAGGCTATGGCTACACCTTC. The full variable domain, its missing parts supplied by reference TRBV19 and TRBJ1-2, is DGGITQSPKYLFRKEGQNVTLSCEQNLNHDAMYWYRQDPGQGLRLIYYSQIVNDFQKGDIAEGYSVSREKKESFPLTVTSAQKNPTAFYLCASSLTTGTGYGYTFGSGTRLTVV.